A selection of T cell receptor beta chains follows, all from one sample in a study of blood T cell repertoires in COVID-19. Assay: immunoSEQ multiplex PCR; the TCRdb copy retains only in-frame clones and omits some. The profile shows approximately 460,000 clones, roughly 87% of them singletons. Sequencing used peripheral blood. The receptors originated from a man in his late teens or twenties with COVID-19, enrolled during active disease. Both conserved end residues are part of each CDR3. D genes are given only for firm matches. For some rows the clone size is stated as once, few or many, or as a class when expanded; others skip it.

size | D | J | V | CDR3 | DNA
- | - | TRBJ1-5 | TRBV5-1 | CASSKTGSGNQPQHF | TGCGCCAGCAGCAAAACAGGGTCGGGCAATCAGCCCCAGCATTTT
once | - | TRBJ2-3 | TRBV9 | CASSGRDTPRGDTQYF | TGTGCCAGCAGCGGCCGGGACACCCCCCGAGGAGATACGCAGTATTTT
- | - | TRBJ1-1 | TRBV2 | CASSQRQMMNTEAFF | TGTGCCAGCAGTCAGAGACAGATGATGAACACTGAAGCTTTCTTT
- | TRBD1 | TRBJ2-1 | TRBV19 | CASDPGQGFLDPSYNEQFF | TGTGCCAGCGACCCGGGACAGGGTTTCTTGGACCCTTCCTACAATGAGCAGTTCTTC
- | TRBD1 | TRBJ1-2 | TRBV2 | CASRAGQGGGYTF | TGTGCCAGCAGAGCCGGACAGGGGGGTGGCTACACCTTC
- | - | TRBJ1-1 | TRBV2 | CASSEAEMGAGSDTEAFF | TGTGCCAGCAGTGAAGCAGAAATGGGGGCTGGGTCGGACACTGAAGCTTTCTTT
- | TRBD2 | TRBJ2-5 | TRBV5-1 | CASSVTGGRGETQYF | TGCGCCAGCAGCGTGACTGGCGGGAGGGGGGAGACCCAGTACTTC
- | - | TRBJ2-1 | TRBV13 | CASSSNSAHEQFF | TGTGCCAGCAGCTCCAATAGCGCCCATGAGCAGTTCTTC
- | TRBD1 | TRBJ2-6 | TRBV19 | CASSDRVSGANVLTF | TGTGCCAGTAGTGACAGGGTCTCTGGGGCCAACGTCCTGACTTTC
- | TRBD1 | TRBJ1-5 | TRBV19 | CASSIKDRGIGNQPQHF | TGTGCCAGTAGTATCAAGGACAGGGGGATCGGCAATCAGCCCCAGCATTTT
- | - | TRBJ2-2 | TRBV24-1 | CATSDLQDSSTGELFF | TGTGCCACCAGTGATTTGCAGGATTCCTCCACCGGGGAGCTGTTTTTT
- | TRBD1 | TRBJ2-2 | TRBV24-1 | CATSPRTGSTGELFF | TGTGCCACCAGCCCTAGGACAGGGAGCACCGGGGAGCTGTTTTTT
- | - | TRBJ1-2 | TRBV2 | CASSVQGENYGYTF | TGTGCCAGCAGTGTACAGGGAGAAAACTATGGCTACACCTTC
- | TRBD2 | TRBJ2-3 | TRBV9 | CASSSSGPTTDTQYF | TGTGCCAGCAGCTCTAGCGGGCCCACCACAGATACGCAGTATTTT
few | - | TRBJ2-1 | TRBV3-1/TRBV3-2 | CASSQDRGWADEQFF | TGTGCCAGCAGCCAAGACAGGGGATGGGCCGATGAGCAGTTCTTC
- | - | TRBJ1-2 | TRBV7-3 | CASSFDRFYGYTF | TGTGCCAGCAGCTTCGACAGGTTCTATGGCTACACCTTC
- | - | TRBJ1-4 | TRBV6-1 | CASSESAGFGTNEKLFF | TGTGCCAGCAGTGAATCGGCAGGGTTCGGAACTAATGAAAAACTGTTTTTT
- | - | TRBJ2-2 | TRBV4-1 | CASSQDRVGATGELFF | TGCGCCAGCAGCCAAGATCGGGTGGGGGCAACCGGGGAGCTGTTTTTT
- | TRBD1 | TRBJ2-7 | TRBV27 | CASSLTDRADEQYF | TGTGCCAGCAGTTTAACTGACAGGGCGGACGAGCAGTACTTC
- | TRBD2 | TRBJ2-2 | TRBV6-1 | CASSDPASGRPLELFF | TGTGCCAGCAGTGACCCTGCTAGCGGGAGGCCGTTGGAGCTGTTTTTT
- | - | TRBJ1-2 | TRBV18 | CASSPGPGYGYTF | TGTGCCAGCTCACCAGGGCCCGGCTATGGCTACACCTTC
- | - | TRBJ1-2 | TRBV29-1 | CSVVMGGLGYTF | TGCAGCGTTGTTATGGGGGGATTGGGCTACACCTTC
- | - | TRBJ2-7 | TRBV5-4 | CASSVMGTFLYEQYF | TGTGCCAGCAGCGTAATGGGGACTTTTCTCTACGAGCAGTACTTC
- | - | TRBJ1-2 | TRBV7-8 | CASSFSTGPQSYGYTF | TGTGCCAGCAGCTTTTCGACAGGACCCCAGAGCTATGGCTACACCTTC
- | - | TRBJ2-1 | TRBV6-5 | CASSYLLGDSYNEQFF | TGTGCCAGCAGTTACCTCCTAGGGGACTCCTACAATGAGCAGTTCTTC
- | TRBD2 | TRBJ2-3 | TRBV3-1/TRBV3-2 | CASSASGADTQYF | TGTGCCAGCAGCGCTAGCGGGGCAGATACGCAGTATTTT
- | TRBD1 | TRBJ2-7 | TRBV29-1 | CSVEGGTGVDEQYF | TGCAGCGTTGAGGGGGGGACAGGGGTCGACGAGCAGTACTTC
- | TRBD2 | TRBJ2-3 | TRBV3-1/TRBV3-2 | CASSQTGLAGVADTQYF | TGTGCCAGCAGCCAGACGGGACTAGCGGGAGTTGCAGATACGCAGTATTTT
- | - | TRBJ2-1 | TRBV5-5 | CASSNFWYEQFF | TGTGCCAGCAGCAACTTCTGGTACGAGCAGTTCTTC
few | - | TRBJ2-7 | TRBV5-5 | CASSLARVAYEQYF | TGTGCCAGCAGCTTGGCACGGGTGGCCTACGAGCAGTACTTC
- | TRBD1 | TRBJ1-1 | TRBV5-6 | CASRGWGQGNTEAFF | TGTGCCAGCAGGGGATGGGGACAGGGAAACACTGAAGCTTTCTTT
- | - | TRBJ2-5 | TRBV3-1/TRBV3-2 | CASSQGLEGTQYF | TGTGCCAGCAGCCAAGGACTAGAAGGGACCCAGTACTTC
few | - | TRBJ1-1 | TRBV28 | CASSVYSQNTEAFF | TGTGCCAGCAGTGTCTACAGCCAGAACACTGAAGCTTTCTTT
- | - | TRBJ2-7 | TRBV20-1 | CSASGGRSYEQYF | TGCAGTGCTAGTGGTGGGAGGTCCTACGAGCAGTACTTC
few | - | TRBJ2-2 | TRBV6-4 | CASSDRGTGELFF | TGTGCCAGCAGTGACAGGGGCACCGGGGAGCTGTTTTTT
- | - | TRBJ1-2 | TRBV7-2 | CASSLGSWESRFGRYTF | TGTGCCAGCAGCTTAGGCTCGTGGGAGTCAAGGTTTGGTCGCTACACCTTC
- | TRBD1 | TRBJ2-7 | TRBV6-5 | CASKKSPGQGYEQYF | TGTGCCAGCAAAAAGTCCCCGGGACAGGGCTACGAGCAGTACTTC
- | - | TRBJ2-3 | TRBV2 | CASRRGPGNTDTQYF | TGTGCCAGCCGAAGAGGTCCAGGGAACACAGATACGCAGTATTTT